Listed below are T cell receptor beta chains from one sample, sequenced in a study of T cells after yellow fever vaccination. Using its own MiXCR run on the 5' RACE reads, TCRdb lists one record per CDR3 protein. In the table there are under 600,000 distinct CDR3 sequences, 13% of which are singletons. The sample was PBMCs, taken on the day of the yellow fever booster vaccination. These receptors came from a man aged 25-45 years who received the YFV17D yellow fever vaccine. Each CDR3 is given without its conserved first and last residue. Expanded clones are given a class, and other clones once, few, many or no size at all.

V gene: TRBV6-2/TRBV6-3
clone size: few
J gene: TRBJ2-1
CDR3 protein: ASSYARVGIAWDEQF

V gene: TRBV5-1
clone size: few
J gene: TRBJ2-5
CDR3 protein: ASSLFGDEETQY

V gene: TRBV7-2
clone size: .
J gene: TRBJ2-7
CDR3 protein: ASSFSEREVTYEQY

V gene: TRBV15
clone size: few
J gene: TRBJ2-7
CDR3 protein: ATSAEGVEQY

V gene: TRBV19
clone size: few
J gene: TRBJ1-3
CDR3 protein: ASTWGSISGNTIY

V gene: TRBV12-3/TRBV12-4
clone size: few
J gene: TRBJ2-1
CDR3 protein: ASSFSPSGNNEQF

V gene: TRBV7-2
clone size: .
J gene: TRBJ1-3
CDR3 protein: ASSPQGLLSGNTIY

V gene: TRBV3-1
clone size: few
J gene: TRBJ2-7
CDR3 protein: ASTPGGQIYEQY

V gene: TRBV2
clone size: .
J gene: TRBJ1-2
CDR3 protein: ASIGAPIYGYT

V gene: TRBV12-3/TRBV12-4
clone size: .
J gene: TRBJ1-2
CDR3 protein: ASSVQGAVGGYT

V gene: TRBV20-1
clone size: few
J gene: TRBJ1-1
CDR3 protein: SAPQRRGGTEAF

V gene: TRBV6-1
clone size: .
J gene: TRBJ1-2
CDR3 protein: ASRTGQEANYGYT

V gene: TRBV20-1
clone size: few
J gene: TRBJ2-5
CDR3 protein: SAPLAGGVETQY

V gene: TRBV7-3
clone size: .
J gene: TRBJ2-1
CDR3 protein: ASSPPGGAHNEQF

V gene: TRBV4-3
clone size: .
J gene: TRBJ2-7
CDR3 protein: ASSSLAGESHEQY

V gene: TRBV10-1
clone size: .
J gene: TRBJ2-1
CDR3 protein: AGQKWGPNSYNEQF

V gene: TRBV28
clone size: .
J gene: TRBJ2-7
CDR3 protein: AIQVDRGTYEQY

V gene: TRBV12-3/TRBV12-4
clone size: few
J gene: TRBJ2-7
CDR3 protein: ASTSTYEQY

V gene: TRBV5-1
clone size: many
J gene: TRBJ2-7
CDR3 protein: ASSPRTGIYEQY

V gene: TRBV6-1
clone size: .
J gene: TRBJ1-6
CDR3 protein: ASSEFLPDNNSPLH

V gene: TRBV15
clone size: few
J gene: TRBJ1-2
CDR3 protein: ATSRDPTGNGYT

V gene: TRBV18
clone size: few
J gene: TRBJ2-1
CDR3 protein: ASSPPSGNEQF

V gene: TRBV12-3/TRBV12-4
clone size: .
J gene: TRBJ1-1
CDR3 protein: ASTDGVRGGSTEAF

V gene: TRBV27
clone size: .
J gene: TRBJ2-1
CDR3 protein: ASSLLGSTEQF

V gene: TRBV5-1
clone size: .
J gene: TRBJ2-7
CDR3 protein: ASSLSPPGPSSYEQY

V gene: TRBV5-1
clone size: .
J gene: TRBJ2-1
CDR3 protein: ASTKGADNEQF

V gene: TRBV6-2/TRBV6-3
clone size: .
J gene: TRBJ2-4
CDR3 protein: ASLSGRERNIQY

V gene: TRBV11-2
clone size: .
J gene: TRBJ1-2
CDR3 protein: ASSLGSSLVPANYGYT

V gene: TRBV4-3
clone size: many
J gene: TRBJ2-7
CDR3 protein: ASSQEYSYEQY

V gene: TRBV25-1
clone size: .
J gene: TRBJ2-5
CDR3 protein: ASSASGSGETQY

V gene: TRBV12-3/TRBV12-4
clone size: few
J gene: TRBJ2-1
CDR3 protein: ASSSRGAGVNEQF

V gene: TRBV7-2
clone size: few
J gene: TRBJ2-1
CDR3 protein: ASSLGQGILHEQF

V gene: TRBV7-2
clone size: few
J gene: TRBJ2-7
CDR3 protein: ASSLEYGYEQY

V gene: TRBV28
clone size: few
J gene: TRBJ2-3
CDR3 protein: ATLGALADTQY

V gene: TRBV4-3
clone size: few
J gene: TRBJ1-1
CDR3 protein: ASSRNRGQKAF